The rows below give T cell receptor beta chains drawn from one sample of a study of OX40 agonist ivuxolimab in advanced cancers. Assay used: immunoSEQ multiplex PCR; TCRdb lists only in-frame clones, some missing. The sample has 60,000 to 90,000 clones, roughly nine tenths seen once. This sample comprised CD4+ or CD8+ T cells sorted from blood, obtained in a trial of the OX40 agonist ivuxolimab. These receptors were obtained from an adult with an advanced solid tumor such as melanoma, head and neck, liver or kidney cancer. The CDR3 runs from the conserved cysteine through the conserved F or W. The D gene is left open where the match is weak. Size is omitted from some rows. Given values are once, few, many or a class for expanded clones.

DNA	CDR3	size	D	V	J
TGTGCCAGCAGCCGCCACAGGGAAACTGAAGCTTTCTTT	CASSRHRETEAFF	-	-	TRBV7-3	TRBJ1-1
TGTGCCAGCTCACCGTTCAGGGACACCGGGGAGCTGTTTTTT	CASSPFRDTGELFF	few	-	TRBV18	TRBJ2-2
TGTGCCAGCAGCCAAACCCCGGGACAGGGGACAGATACGCAGTATTTT	CASSQTPGQGTDTQYF	-	TRBD1	TRBV7-9	TRBJ2-3
TGTGCCATCAGTGACCGGGTACAAGAGACCCAGTACTTC	CAISDRVQETQYF	few	-	TRBV10-3	TRBJ2-5
TGTGCCAGCAGCCAAGTGGGCTACACAGATACGCAGTATTTT	CASSQVGYTDTQYF	-	-	TRBV14	TRBJ2-3
TGTGCCAGCAGCTCAATAGCGGCCGCCTACAATGAGCAGTTCTTC	CASSSIAAAYNEQFF	-	-	TRBV7-2	TRBJ2-1
TGTGCCAGCAGCTCCGGTAACCCCAACTATAATTCACCCCTCCACTTT	CASSSGNPNYNSPLHF	-	-	TRBV13	TRBJ1-6
TGTGCCAGTAGTATAGCCAGGCCCTCGGAAAAACTGTTTTTT	CASSIARPSEKLFF	-	-	TRBV19	TRBJ1-4
TGCAGTTGCCACGAGGAGACCCAGTACTTC	CSCHEETQYF	-	-	TRBV20-1	TRBJ2-5
TGCGCCAGCAGCCTGGAACCGGGACAGGGCCACAATGAGCAGTTCTTC	CASSLEPGQGHNEQFF	once	TRBD1	TRBV5-1	TRBJ2-1
TGTGCCAGCATCGAGAAGCGATCAGGAGACACGCAGTATTTT	CASIEKRSGDTQYF	-	-	TRBV28	TRBJ2-3
TGTGCCTGGAGCCCCGCCGGGTACGAGCAGTACTTC	CAWSPAGYEQYF	-	-	TRBV30	TRBJ2-7
TGTGCCAGCAGCACAGGGTTCTACGAGCAGTACTTC	CASSTGFYEQYF	-	-	TRBV7-9	TRBJ2-7
TGCGCCAGCAGCTTGGGGGCGCGAGAGCAGTTCTTC	CASSLGAREQFF	-	-	TRBV5-1	TRBJ2-1
TGTGCCAGCAATAGGAGGAATACTGGAGATACGCAGTATTTT	CASNRRNTGDTQYF	-	-	TRBV6-1	TRBJ2-3
TGCGCCAGCAGATTGACAGGCGGGGCTTTCTTT	CASRLTGGAFF	-	-	TRBV5-1	TRBJ1-1
TGTGCCAGCCGAGGACAGCTTAATGAAAAACTGTTTTTT	CASRGQLNEKLFF	-	-	TRBV2	TRBJ1-4
TGTGCCAGCACCGGACAGGGAGGATCCTACGAGCAGTACTTC	CASTGQGGSYEQYF	-	TRBD1	TRBV25-1	TRBJ2-7
TGTGCCAGCAGCTTAGCCCAGGGACCGAACACCGGGGAGCTGTTTTTT	CASSLAQGPNTGELFF	-	-	TRBV7-9	TRBJ2-2
TGTGCCAGTAGTTCCCGGCTAGCGGGGGACACAGATACGCAGTATTTT	CASSSRLAGDTDTQYF	-	TRBD2	TRBV19	TRBJ2-3
TGTGCCAGCAGCCGCTCTAACTATGGCTACACCTTC	CASSRSNYGYTF	-	-	TRBV6-1	TRBJ1-2
TGTGCCAGCAGCGCAACGACAGGGAACTATGGCTACACCTTC	CASSATTGNYGYTF	-	TRBD1	TRBV5-4	TRBJ1-2
TGTGCCAGCAGTTTAGGATGGGACAGGGGTTTCGGGCAGCCCCAGCATTTT	CASSLGWDRGFGQPQHF	-	TRBD1	TRBV27	TRBJ1-5
TGTGCCAGCTCGAAGGGGGGTGGAGACGGCGAGCAGTACTTC	CASSKGGGDGEQYF	few	-	TRBV18	TRBJ2-7
TGTGCCAGCAGCAATAGGGACAGCAATCAGCCCCAGCATTTT	CASSNRDSNQPQHF	-	-	TRBV21-1	TRBJ1-5
TGCGCCAGCAGCCGGGGACTAGCGGGAGTTTACGAGCAGTACTTC	CASSRGLAGVYEQYF	-	TRBD2	TRBV4-3	TRBJ2-7
TGTGCCAGTACCCAGGAACAGGGGAGGACCGGGGAGCTGTTTTTT	CASTQEQGRTGELFF	-	-	TRBV19	TRBJ2-2
TGCGCCAGCAGTGCTAGCACCGGTGGTGAGCAGTTCTTC	CASSASTGGEQFF	-	-	TRBV5-1	TRBJ2-1
TGCGCCAGCAGCCAGAGGAGTATCAACGGAGGGGAACTGTTTTTT	CASSQRSINGGELFF	-	-	TRBV4-1	TRBJ2-2
TGTGCCAGCGCGAAGACTAGCGGGGTTGTGAATGAGCAGTTCTTC	CASAKTSGVVNEQFF	-	TRBD2	TRBV28	TRBJ2-1
TGTGCCATCAGGTTGGACGGTAGCAATCAGCCCCAGCATTTT	CAIRLDGSNQPQHF	few	-	TRBV10-3	TRBJ1-5
TGTGCCAGTAGCCCCTCAGGCGGGGGGGTGGAGGGTACGCAGTATTTT	CASSPSGGGVEGTQYF	-	TRBD2	TRBV19	TRBJ2-3
TGTGCCAGCAGGAAGACCTGGACAGGGATAGAGACCCAGTACTTC	CASRKTWTGIETQYF	-	TRBD1	TRBV6-5	TRBJ2-5
TGTGCCAGCAGCTTTCGACAGGGGGCGCTTGCTAATGAAAAACTGTTTTTT	CASSFRQGALANEKLFF	-	TRBD1	TRBV7-9	TRBJ1-4
TGTGCCAGCAGCTTATTGGGCGGAGGGGCCGAGCAGTACTTC	CASSLLGGGAEQYF	-	-	TRBV11-3	TRBJ2-7
TGCGCCAGCAGCTTGGGGGCGACAGATACGCAGTATTTT	CASSLGATDTQYF	-	-	TRBV5-1	TRBJ2-3
TGCGCCAGCAGCTTGTTTTCGGGAGAGGAAGAGACCCAGTACTTC	CASSLFSGEEETQYF	-	-	TRBV5-1	TRBJ2-5
TGTGCCAGCAGCTCATCGGGGACCCCCGAGACCCAGTACTTC	CASSSSGTPETQYF	-	-	TRBV7-9	TRBJ2-5
TGCGCCAGCAGCTTGGCCAGAAGTAACACTGAAGCTTTCTTT	CASSLARSNTEAFF	few	-	TRBV5-1	TRBJ1-1
TGTGCCAGCAGTGAAACTGGGACTAGCGGGGGGCTCGATACGCAGTATTTT	CASSETGTSGGLDTQYF	-	TRBD2	TRBV6-1	TRBJ2-3
TGTGCCAGCAGCTTAGCCGTGGCAGAGAACACCGGGGAGCTGTTTTTT	CASSLAVAENTGELFF	-	-	TRBV7-9	TRBJ2-2
TGTGCCAGCAGCTCACGTACGGGCTACACCTTC	CASSSRTGYTF	-	-	TRBV28	TRBJ1-2
TGCGCCAGCAGCTTGGCCGGGCAGGGGGCAGCAGATACGCAGTATTTT	CASSLAGQGAADTQYF	-	TRBD1	TRBV5-1	TRBJ2-3
TGTGCCAGCCGGGGTGCCTCTTCCTACGAGCAGTACTTC	CASRGASSYEQYF	-	-	TRBV7-2	TRBJ2-7
TGTGCCAGCAGCCCTAGGGTCCAGAGTAATTCCTACGAGCAGTACTTC	CASSPRVQSNSYEQYF	-	-	TRBV6-6	TRBJ2-7
TGTGCCAGCAGCCCCCGGGACAGGGCTACAGATACGCAGTATTTT	CASSPRDRATDTQYF	-	TRBD1	TRBV5-4	TRBJ2-3
TGTGCCAGCTCACCGGACAACTCCTACGAGCAGTACTTC	CASSPDNSYEQYF	-	-	TRBV18	TRBJ2-7